This T cell receptor (beta chain) comes out of a study of Graves' ophthalmopathy and Graves' hyperthyroidism. The CDR3 runs to 15 residues. The germline V and J ends were trimmed by 2 bases and 5 bases, with 10 bases remaining between them. Per germline, CDR1 SNHLY and CDR2 FYNNEI. This clonotype was counted ten times or more. Its cognate antigen is unknown. From RNA, the CDR3 regions of TCR beta chains were amplified and sequenced. A first-round RT-PCR used HTBI primers, followed by a second-round multiplex PCR. TCRdb ran MiXCR on the multiplex PCR reads and lists one entry per CDR3 protein. The table shows approximately 700,000 distinct CDR3 sequences, with 40% occurring only once. Whole-study findings and limits: Most expanded thyroid clonotypes above 0.001 frequency also appeared in blood.

Moderate-to-severe activity, with CAS ≥3, NOSPECS ≥4 and duration under 3 months, characterized the donors with ophthalmopathy. This rearrangement joins TRBV2 to TRBJ1-6, with D maybe TRBD1 (5 bases). This sequence originates from an adult man with Graves' ophthalmopathy. Sequencing was done on a sample of peripheral blood. The CDR3 nucleotides read TGTGCCAGCAGTGAATGGGGCAGGGATAATTCACCCCTCCACTTT. It yields the protein CASSEWGRDNSPLHF.